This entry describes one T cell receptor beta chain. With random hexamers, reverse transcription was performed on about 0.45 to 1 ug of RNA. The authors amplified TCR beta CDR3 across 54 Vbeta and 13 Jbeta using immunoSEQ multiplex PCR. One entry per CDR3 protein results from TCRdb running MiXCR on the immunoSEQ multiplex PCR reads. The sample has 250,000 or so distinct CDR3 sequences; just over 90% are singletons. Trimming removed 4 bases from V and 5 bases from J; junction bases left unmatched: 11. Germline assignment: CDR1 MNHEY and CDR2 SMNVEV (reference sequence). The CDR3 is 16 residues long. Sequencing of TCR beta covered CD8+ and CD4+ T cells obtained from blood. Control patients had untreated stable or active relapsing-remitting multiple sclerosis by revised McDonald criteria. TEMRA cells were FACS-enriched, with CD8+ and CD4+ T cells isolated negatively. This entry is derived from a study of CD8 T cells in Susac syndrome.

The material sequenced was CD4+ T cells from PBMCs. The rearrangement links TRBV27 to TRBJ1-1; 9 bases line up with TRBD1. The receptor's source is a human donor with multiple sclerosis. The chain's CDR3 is CASSSLQGAVGTEAFF. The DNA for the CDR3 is TGTGCCAGCAGTTCATTACAGGGGGCCGTGGGGACTGAAGCTTTCTTT.